This is a list of T cell receptor beta chains from one sample in a study of control samples from healthy donors and cancer patients. Profiled with immunoSEQ multiplex PCR; TCRdb holds only in-frame clones, not every one. Of about 70,000 clones listed, approximately 88% are singletons. Sequences were obtained from PBMCs. These receptor sequences come from a woman aged 50 to 65 with lung cancer. CDR3s leave out the opening cysteine and the closing phenylalanine or tryptophan.

TRBJ2-1 | TRBV11-1 | ASSLGEGESNEQF
TRBJ2-2 | TRBV28 | ASSLYRGRTGELF
TRBJ1-4 | TRBV25-1 | ASRRQGKEF
TRBJ2-5 | TRBV5-4 | ASSLAIGSSSIMGETQY
TRBJ2-7 | TRBV6-2/TRBV6-3 | ASSYSAETYEQY
TRBJ2-7 | TRBV28 | ASSLDTGQGGYEQY
TRBJ2-7 | TRBV7-9 | ASSDRVAKNEQY
TRBJ1-2 | TRBV12-3/TRBV12-4 | ASSGDRGRGYT
TRBJ2-5 | TRBV11-1 | ASSSGTGVNQETQY
TRBJ1-2 | TRBV2 | ASSEATGVGNYGYT
TRBJ1-2 | TRBV24-1 | ATSDGPGLGYT
TRBJ1-2 | TRBV6-6 | ASSNWRNGYT
TRBJ1-1 | TRBV13 | ASSHRLMNTEAF
TRBJ1-2 | TRBV7-8 | ASSPRQGDGYGYT
TRBJ1-1 | TRBV5-1 | ASSFRGVSTEAF
TRBJ1-5 | TRBV7-2 | ASSLGENQPQH
TRBJ1-2 | TRBV11-2 | ASSLPNSGQGDYGYT
TRBJ1-5 | TRBV7-2 | ASSPRGLEEPQH
TRBJ2-4 | TRBV29-1 | SASPGLAGVGAKNIQY
TRBJ1-1 | TRBV19 | ASSPIYLGNTEAF
TRBJ2-7 | TRBV7-3 | ASSFTSGVEQY
TRBJ2-7 | TRBV5-1 | ASRGGYEQY
TRBJ2-6 | TRBV2 | ARGGGSGANVLT
TRBJ2-2 | TRBV18 | ASSPPGGFGTGELF
TRBJ1-2 | TRBV19 | ASSTHRQGNGNYGYT
TRBJ2-7 | TRBV24-1 | ATSVWVHSYEQY